The clone carrying this TCR beta chain was found a few times. This entry belongs to a study of blood T cell repertoires in COVID-19. Study details: Samples came from the United States, Italy and Spain, spanning acute and convalescent COVID-19. PBMCs, B-cell-depleted T cells, or T cells were the source of the cDNA or gDNA that made up the material.

Original analysis: Reference gene primer amplification gave estimated nucleated cell counts. Using immunoSEQ multiplex PCR, the repertoire was profiled, and TCRdb retains in-frame clones only, with some absent. That table furnishes V, J and clone size, whereas the DNA furnished D and trimming. The sample lists 70,000 to 75,000 clones; 79% were seen once. Germline CDR1 is SGHRS and CDR2 is YFSETQ. V was trimmed by 5 bases and J by 5 bases, leaving 19 bases between them. The CDR3 has 15 amino acids. The sample consisted of peripheral blood. This rearrangement joins TRBV5-1 to TRBJ1-1; unclear D gene. This receptor was identified in a man in his fifties or sixties with active or convalescent COVID-19. The chain's CDR3 is CASSVGQRAGTEAFF. The DNA of the CDR3 is TGCGCCAGCAGTGTCGGGCAGAGGGCGGGGACTGAAGCTTTCTTT.